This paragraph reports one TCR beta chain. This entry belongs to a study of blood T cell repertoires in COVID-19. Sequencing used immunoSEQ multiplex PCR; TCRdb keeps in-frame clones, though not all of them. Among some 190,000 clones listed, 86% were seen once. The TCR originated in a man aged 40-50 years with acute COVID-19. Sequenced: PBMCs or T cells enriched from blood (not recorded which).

CDR3 coding DNA: TGTGCCAGCAGTTCCCTAGCGGGAGGCCGGGAGACCCAGTACTTC. Translation: CASSSLAGGRETQYF. The J gene is TRBJ2-5, the V gene TRBV28, with 11 bases matching TRBD2. Germline CDR1 reads MDHEN; CDR2 reads SYDVKM. V trimming: 4 bases; J trimming: 5 bases; junction bases outside the gene matches: 6. The CDR3 contains 15 residues.